A selection of T cell receptor beta chains follows, all from one sample in a study of regulatory T cells in long-lasting Graves disease. One entry per CDR3 protein results from TCRdb running MiXCR on the multiplex PCR reads. The sample holds around 240,000 distinct CDR3 sequences, under 20% seen once. In addition, the sample was reused for a study of T cells in Graves' hyperthyroidism and ophthalmopathy.

The source was peripheral blood mononuclear cells (PBMCs), collected at new diagnosis, from a patient treated with antithyroid drugs. These TCRs come from a woman aged 25-40 years with Graves disease. Both conserved end residues are part of each CDR3. The D gene is left open where the match is weak. Clone size is shown for a subset of rows, as once, few, many or a class of expanded clone.

TRBV5-1	TRBJ1-6	.	many	TGCGCCAGCAGCTCGCTGGTGAATTCACCCCTCCACTTT	CASSSLVNSPLHF
TRBV27	TRBJ2-3	.	.	TGTGCCAGCAGTTCATTGGTAGGCCTCCGGGGTACGCAGTATTTT	CASSSLVGLRGTQYF
TRBV15	TRBJ2-1	.	many	TGTGCCACCAGCAGACCCGACCGGGACCCAGGACCGAGCTCCTACAATGAGCAGTTCTTC	CATSRPDRDPGPSSYNEQFF
TRBV2	TRBJ1-1	.	many	TGTGCCAGCAAGGATGGGCCTGAAGCTTTCTTT	CASKDGPEAFF
TRBV19	TRBJ1-5	.	few	TGTGCCAGTAGCGTGGGGACATTATTAAATCAGCCCCAGCATTTT	CASSVGTLLNQPQHF
TRBV18	TRBJ2-3	.	many	TGTGCCAGCTCACCATGGGGGGCCGGCACAGATACGCAGTATTTT	CASSPWGAGTDTQYF
TRBV20-1	TRBJ1-1	.	many	TGCAGTGGACCGAGTGGGGAGAACACTGAAGCTTTCTTT	CSGPSGENTEAFF
TRBV24-1	TRBJ1-2	.	many	TGTGCCACCAGTAGCCGGACGGTTAACTATGGCTACACCTTC	CATSSRTVNYGYTF
TRBV6-1	TRBJ1-1	TRBD1	many	TGTGCCAGCAGGAGGACAGGGATGGGCACTGAAGCTTTCTTT	CASRRTGMGTEAFF
TRBV13	TRBJ1-1	TRBD1	.	TGTGCCAGCAGCTTATGGGCAGGGGGCAACGCTGAAGCTTTCTTT	CASSLWAGGNAEAFF
TRBV18	TRBJ1-2	.	many	TGTGCCAGCTCACCCAACCCGCATAACATTGGCTACACCTTC	CASSPNPHNIGYTF
TRBV6-6	TRBJ1-1	TRBD1	many	TGTGCCAGCAGTTACTCGACACAGGGGGGTTTGAACACTGAAGCTTTCTTT	CASSYSTQGGLNTEAFF
TRBV27	TRBJ2-5	.	many	TGTGCCAGCAGTTTGGGGGACTTAGAGACCCAGTACTTC	CASSLGDLETQYF
TRBV7-9	TRBJ1-3	.	many	TGTGCCAGCAGCCCCGTCGGGGCGCGGAACACCATATATTTT	CASSPVGARNTIYF
TRBV10-3	TRBJ1-5	.	many	TGTGCCATCAGTGACCCACGGGGTGGGGATAACAATCAGCCCCAGCATTTT	CAISDPRGGDNNQPQHF
TRBV6-5	TRBJ2-7	TRBD2	.	TGTGCCAGCAGTTACCTACTAGCGGGGGCCCACTACGAGCAGTACTTC	CASSYLLAGAHYEQYF
TRBV5-1	TRBJ1-1	.	many	TGCGCCAGCAGCCGAGGGGACGTCATGAACACTGAAGCTTTCTTT	CASSRGDVMNTEAFF
TRBV20-1	TRBJ2-3	TRBD1	many	TGCAGTGCTAGAGCCACAGGGGCAGATACGCAGTATTTT	CSARATGADTQYF
TRBV19	TRBJ1-5	.	few	TGTGCCAGTAGTCCGATCTTAGGGGAGATGAATCAGCCCCAGCATTTT	CASSPILGEMNQPQHF
TRBV12-3/TRBV12-4	TRBJ2-5	.	many	TGTGCCAGCAGTTTCGTAGGGGTCCAAGAGACCCAGTACTTC	CASSFVGVQETQYF
TRBV20-1	TRBJ1-1	.	many	TGCAGTGCTAGGGGTTATGGCAGGGCCATCCCGACTGAAGCTTTCTTT	CSARGYGRAIPTEAFF
TRBV19	TRBJ1-6	.	many	TGTGCCAGTAGTATCACCCGCGGGGACGGGAATTCACCCCTCCACTTT	CASSITRGDGNSPLHF